The following is a TCR beta chain sequence with its context. The sample is drawn from a study of blood T cell repertoires in COVID-19. This table comes from immunoSEQ multiplex PCR, and its TCRdb copy is limited to in-frame clones, with some not included. The sample shows about 76,000 clones, about 88% of them seen only once. The CDR3 has 16 amino acids. V dropped 3 bases and J dropped 9 bases, with 21 bases sitting between them. CDR1 and CDR2 (germline): DFQATT, SNEGSKA (reference sequence). This receptor was obtained from a man aged 60 to 69 with COVID-19, enrolled during active disease. This sequence joins TRBV20-1 and TRBJ1-6, with TRBD1 as a possible D gene (5 bases). What was sequenced was peripheral blood. CDR3 coding DNA: TGCAGTGCTAGTGACTATTTGACAGTAGGCAGTTCACCCCTCCACTTT. It codes for CSASDYLTVGSSPLHF.